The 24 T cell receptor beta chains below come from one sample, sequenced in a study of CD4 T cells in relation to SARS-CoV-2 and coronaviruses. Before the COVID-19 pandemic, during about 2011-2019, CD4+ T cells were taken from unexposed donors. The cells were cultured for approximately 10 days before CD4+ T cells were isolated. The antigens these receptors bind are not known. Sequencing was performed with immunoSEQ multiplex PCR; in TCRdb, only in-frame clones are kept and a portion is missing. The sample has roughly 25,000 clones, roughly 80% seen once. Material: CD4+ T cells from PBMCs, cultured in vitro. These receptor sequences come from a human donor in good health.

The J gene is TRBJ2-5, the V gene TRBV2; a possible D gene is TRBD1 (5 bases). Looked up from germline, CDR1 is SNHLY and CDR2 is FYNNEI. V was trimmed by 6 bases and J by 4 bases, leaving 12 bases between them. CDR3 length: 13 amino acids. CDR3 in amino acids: CASSLDSLETQYF. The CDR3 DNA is TGTGCCAGCAGCCTAGACAGTCTAGAGACCCAGTACTTC.

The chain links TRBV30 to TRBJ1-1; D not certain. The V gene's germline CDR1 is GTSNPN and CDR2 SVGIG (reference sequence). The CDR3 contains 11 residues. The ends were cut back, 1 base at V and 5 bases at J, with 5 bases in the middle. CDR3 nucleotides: TGTGCCTGGAGTGCGCAAACTGAAGCTTTCTTT. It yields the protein CAWSAQTEAFF.

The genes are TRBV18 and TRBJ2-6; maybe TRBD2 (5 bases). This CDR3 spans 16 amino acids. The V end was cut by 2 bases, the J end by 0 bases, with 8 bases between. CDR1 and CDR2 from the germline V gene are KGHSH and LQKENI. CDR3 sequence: CASSPMGDSGANVLTF. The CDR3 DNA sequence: TGTGCCAGCTCACCAATGGGAGACTCTGGGGCCAACGTCCTGACTTTC.

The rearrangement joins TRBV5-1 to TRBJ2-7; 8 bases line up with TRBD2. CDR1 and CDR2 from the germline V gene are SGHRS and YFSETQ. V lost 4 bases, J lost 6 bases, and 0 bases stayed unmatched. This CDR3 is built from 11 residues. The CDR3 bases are TGCGCCAGCAGCGCGGGAGGCGAGCAGTACTTC. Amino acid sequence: CASSAGGEQYF.

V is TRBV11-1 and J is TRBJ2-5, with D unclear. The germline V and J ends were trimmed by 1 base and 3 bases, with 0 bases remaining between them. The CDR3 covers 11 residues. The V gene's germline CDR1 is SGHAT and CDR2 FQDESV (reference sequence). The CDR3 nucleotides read TGTGCCAGCAGCTTAGAAGAGACCCAGTACTTC. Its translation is CASSLEETQYF.

The CDR3 protein is CASTRGERDSTDTQYF. The CDR3 DNA is TGTGCCAGCACCCGCGGGGAGCGGGATAGCACAGATACGCAGTATTTT. The rearrangement links TRBV6-4 to TRBJ2-3; 7 nucleotides match TRBD2. This CDR3 has 16 residues. Germline V CDR1 and CDR2: MRHNA, SNTAGT. V was clipped by 7 bases and J by 0 bases; unmatched bases: 10.

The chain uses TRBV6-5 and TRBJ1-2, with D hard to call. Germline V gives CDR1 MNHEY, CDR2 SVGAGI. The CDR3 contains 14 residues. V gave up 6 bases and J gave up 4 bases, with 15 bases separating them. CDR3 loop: CASSREAGGYGYTF. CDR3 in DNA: TGTGCCAGCAGCCGCGAGGCTGGCGGCTATGGCTACACCTTC.

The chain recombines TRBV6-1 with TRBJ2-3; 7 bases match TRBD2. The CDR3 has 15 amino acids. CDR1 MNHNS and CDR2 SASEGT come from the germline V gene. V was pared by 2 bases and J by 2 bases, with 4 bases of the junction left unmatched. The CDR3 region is CASSELAEITDTQYF. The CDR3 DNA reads TGTGCCAGCAGTGAACTAGCGGAGATCACAGATACGCAGTATTTT.

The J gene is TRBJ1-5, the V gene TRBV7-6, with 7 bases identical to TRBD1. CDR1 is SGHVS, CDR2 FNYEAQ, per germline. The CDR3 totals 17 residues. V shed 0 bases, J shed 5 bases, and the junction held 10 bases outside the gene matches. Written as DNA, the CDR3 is TGTGCCAGCAGCTTAGCCCCCTCACAGGGGTTATATCAGCCCCAGCATTTT. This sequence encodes CASSLAPSQGLYQPQHF.

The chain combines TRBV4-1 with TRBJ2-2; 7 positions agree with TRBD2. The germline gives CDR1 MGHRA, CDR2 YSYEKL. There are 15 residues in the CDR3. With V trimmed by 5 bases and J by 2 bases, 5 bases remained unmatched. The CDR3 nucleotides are TGCGCCAGCAGCGGCGGGGGAGTCAACACCGGGGAGCTGTTTTTT. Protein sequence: CASSGGGVNTGELFF.

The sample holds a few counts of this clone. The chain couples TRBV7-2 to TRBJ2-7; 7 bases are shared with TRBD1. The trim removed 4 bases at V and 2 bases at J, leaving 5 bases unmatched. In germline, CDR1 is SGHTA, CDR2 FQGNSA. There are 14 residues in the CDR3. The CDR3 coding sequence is TGTGCCAGCAGCTCTTGGGGGACAGCCTACGAGCAGTACTTC. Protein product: CASSSWGTAYEQYF.

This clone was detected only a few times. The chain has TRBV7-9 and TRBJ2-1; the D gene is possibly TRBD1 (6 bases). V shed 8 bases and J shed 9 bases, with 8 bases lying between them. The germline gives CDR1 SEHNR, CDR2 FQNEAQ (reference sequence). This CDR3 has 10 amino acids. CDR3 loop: CASQGGEQFF. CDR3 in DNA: TGTGCCAGCCAAGGGGGTGAGCAGTTCTTC.

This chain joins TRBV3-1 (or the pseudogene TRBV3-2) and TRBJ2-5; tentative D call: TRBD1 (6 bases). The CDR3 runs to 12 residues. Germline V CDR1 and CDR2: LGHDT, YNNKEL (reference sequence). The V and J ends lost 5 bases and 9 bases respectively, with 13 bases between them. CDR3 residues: CASSWTAPAQYF. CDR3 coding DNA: TGTGCCAGCAGCTGGACAGCCCCGGCCCAGTACTTC.

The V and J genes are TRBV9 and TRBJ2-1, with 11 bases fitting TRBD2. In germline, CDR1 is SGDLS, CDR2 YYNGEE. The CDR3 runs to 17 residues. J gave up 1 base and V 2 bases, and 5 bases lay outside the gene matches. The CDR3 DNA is TGTGCCAGCAGCGTCGGACTAGCGGGCCCTTCCTACAATGAGCAGTTCTTC. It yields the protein CASSVGLAGPSYNEQFF. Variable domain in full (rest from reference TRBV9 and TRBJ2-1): DSGVTQTPKHLITATGQRVTLRCSPRSGDLSVYWYQQSLDQGLQFLIQYYNGEERAKGNILERFSAQQFPDLHSELNLSSLELGDSALYFCASSVGLAGPSYNEQFFGPGTRLTVL.

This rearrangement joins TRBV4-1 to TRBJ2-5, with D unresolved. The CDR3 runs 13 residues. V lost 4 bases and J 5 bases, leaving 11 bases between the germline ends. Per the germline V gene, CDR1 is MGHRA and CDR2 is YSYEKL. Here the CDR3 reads CASSLLLDETQYF. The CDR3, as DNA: TGCGCCAGCAGCCTTTTGCTGGACGAGACCCAGTACTTC.

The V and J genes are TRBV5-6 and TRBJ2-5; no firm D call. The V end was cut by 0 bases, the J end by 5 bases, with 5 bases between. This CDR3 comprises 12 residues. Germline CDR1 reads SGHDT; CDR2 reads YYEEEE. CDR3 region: CASSLAGETQYF. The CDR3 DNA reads TGTGCCAGCAGCTTGGCCGGGGAGACCCAGTACTTC.

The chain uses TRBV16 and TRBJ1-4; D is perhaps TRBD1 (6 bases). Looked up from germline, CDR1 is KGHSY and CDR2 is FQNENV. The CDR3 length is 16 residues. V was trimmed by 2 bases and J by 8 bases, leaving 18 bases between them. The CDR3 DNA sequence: TGTGCCAGCAGCCAACCGTCCGGCAGGGGTGGCGAAAAACTGTTTTTT. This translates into CASSQPSGRGGEKLFF.

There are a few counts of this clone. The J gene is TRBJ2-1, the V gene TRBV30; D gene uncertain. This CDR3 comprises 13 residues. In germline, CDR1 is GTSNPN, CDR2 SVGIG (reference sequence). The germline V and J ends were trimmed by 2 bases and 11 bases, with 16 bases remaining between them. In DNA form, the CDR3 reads TGTGCCTGGAGTTTAGCTCTTGTCGGAAAGCAGTTCTTC. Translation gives CAWSLALVGKQFF.

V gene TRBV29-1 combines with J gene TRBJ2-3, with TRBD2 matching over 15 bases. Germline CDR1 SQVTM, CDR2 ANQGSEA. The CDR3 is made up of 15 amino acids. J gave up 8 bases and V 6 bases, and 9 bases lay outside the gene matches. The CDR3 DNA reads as TGCAGCGTGGAGACGGGACTAGCGGGAGGCGGTACGCAGTATTTT. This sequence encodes CSVETGLAGGGTQYF.

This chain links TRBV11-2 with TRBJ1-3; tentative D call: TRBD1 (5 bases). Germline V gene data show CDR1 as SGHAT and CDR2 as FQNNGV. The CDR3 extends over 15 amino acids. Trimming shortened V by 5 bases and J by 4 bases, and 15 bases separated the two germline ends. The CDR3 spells CASSTHWGSGNTIYF. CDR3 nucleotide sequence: TGTGCCAGCAGCACCCACTGGGGGTCGGGAAACACCATATATTTT.

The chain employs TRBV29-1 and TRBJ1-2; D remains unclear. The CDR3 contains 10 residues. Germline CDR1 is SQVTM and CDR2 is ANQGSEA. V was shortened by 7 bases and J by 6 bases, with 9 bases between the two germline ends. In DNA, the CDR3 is TGCAGCGCCCGGGAGGATGGCTACACCTTC. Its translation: CSAREDGYTF.

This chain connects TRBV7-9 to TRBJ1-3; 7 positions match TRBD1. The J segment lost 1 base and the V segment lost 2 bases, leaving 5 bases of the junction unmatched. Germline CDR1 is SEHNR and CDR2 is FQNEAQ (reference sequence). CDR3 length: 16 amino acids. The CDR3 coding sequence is TGTGCCAGCAGCTTACTCACAGGGGTTTCTGGAAACACCATATATTTT. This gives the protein CASSLLTGVSGNTIYF. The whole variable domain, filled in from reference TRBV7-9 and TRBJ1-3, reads DTGVSQNPRHKITKRGQNVTFRCDPISEHNRLYWYRQTLGQGPEFLTYFQNEAQLEKSRLLSDRFSAERPKGSFSTLEIQRTEQGDSAMYLCASSLLTGVSGNTIYFGEGSWLTVV.

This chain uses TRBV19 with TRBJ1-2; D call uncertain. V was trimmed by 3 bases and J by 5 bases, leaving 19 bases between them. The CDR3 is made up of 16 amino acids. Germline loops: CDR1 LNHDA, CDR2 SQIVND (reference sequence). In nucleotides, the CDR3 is TGTGCCAGTAGTATGCTGGCAGCGGACGTTTTTTATGGCTACACCTTC. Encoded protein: CASSMLAADVFYGYTF.

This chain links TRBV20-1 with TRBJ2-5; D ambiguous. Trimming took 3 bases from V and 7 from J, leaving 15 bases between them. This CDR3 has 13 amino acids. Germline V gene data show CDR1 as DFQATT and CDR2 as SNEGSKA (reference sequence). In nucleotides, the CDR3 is TGCAGTGCTAGTAGAGCCAGTCGAGGGACCCAGTACTTC. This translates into CSASRASRGTQYF.